This T cell receptor (beta chain) was identified during a study of blood T cell repertoires in COVID-19. Turning to the study itself: COVID-19 samples, acute and convalescent, were from the United States, Italy and Spain. PBMCs, B-cell-depleted T cells, or T cells provided the cDNA or gDNA that made up the material.

Source study methods: Amplified reference gene primers provided the basis for estimating nucleated cell counts. The assay was immunoSEQ multiplex PCR, and TCRdb's table has in-frame clones only and misses some. D and trimming come from the DNA, and the V and J calls and clone size come from that table. Altogether about 240,000 clones are present, around 84% being singletons, with the ten largest covering approximately 7%. The J segment lost 1 base and the V segment lost 4 bases, leaving 3 bases of the junction unmatched. The CDR3 length is 14 residues. Germline CDR1 and CDR2: SGHRS and YFSETQ. The clonotype originates from a woman aged 70-85 years with active or convalescent COVID-19. The specimen sequenced was peripheral blood. The rearrangement uses TRBV5-1 and TRBJ1-1; 8 bases agree with TRBD1. The CDR3 spells CASSEGQANTEAFF. The CDR3 region has the DNA TGCGCCAGCAGCGAGGGACAGGCGAACACTGAAGCTTTCTTT.